What follows is one T cell receptor (beta chain) and its context. Its antigen target is currently unknown. No quality values exist for individual bases; no much larger clone is one base distant. These data are taken from a study of high-grade serous ovarian cancer treatment subgroups (dated by TCRdb to the early 2020s). Context from the whole study: A mean of around 15,000 reads and 7,500 or so unique TCR beta rearrangements per sample was generated by sequencing. One primary tumor sample and two metastatic tumor samples were collected from each patient, for a total of 90 or so samples. The study profiled TCR beta repertoires in high-grade serous ovarian cancer patients grouped by complete gross resection or neoadjuvant chemotherapy response under a laparoscopic triage algorithm. Of the approximately 30 patients in the cohort, approximately 10 had no residual disease after primary surgery (R0), approximately 10 were excellent NACT responders, and approximately 10 were poor NACT responders. The research as a whole found: The TCR repertoire analyses centered on CDR3, leaving CDR1 and CDR2 unanalyzed. Tumors from the same patient had repertoire similarity ranging from 0.11 to 0.79, while tumors from different patients showed almost no similarity. Because bulk tumor TCR sequencing provided no spatial information, insight into HGSC tumor complexity and diversity was limited. TCR clonal relatedness was found to be positively correlated with neoantigen level and, by trend, with copy number variation and mutation load derived from whole-genome sequencing.

Trimming accounts for 0 bases at V and 4 bases at J, while the number of junction bases matched to no gene is 0. Its CDR3 holds 13 amino acids, cysteine through phenylalanine. The kept DNA is CDR3 alone, 39 bases in frame from the first base. In the germline V gene (reference sequence), CDR1 corresponds to SGHNT and CDR2 to YYREEE. Tumor samples were collected prior to definitive surgery or chemotherapy. Genomic DNA extraction was performed by the MD Anderson Biospecimen Extraction Resource, and TCR sequencing was carried out by the MD Anderson Cancer Genomics Laboratory. High-throughput TCR profiling via ImmunoSEQ was performed on the approximately 95 tumor samples. Per the authors' processing: Richness (unique productive sequences), clonality, evenness and relatedness were included as repertoire diversity metrics, and similarity between samples was assessed with the Bhattacharyya coefficient. Conclusions stayed consistent in a sensitivity analysis that left out TCRs with fewer than two reads. The immuneACCESS repertoire file appears here via TCRdb, limited to in-frame rearrangements. These files lack a portion of the clones; in checked studies, under half of the deficit traces to unresolved V genes, and the cause of the others is not known. V and J calls plus clone size are reproduced from that table; the DNA served to infer D and trimming. Present in this sample are 10,000 to 13,000 clones, 75% to 90% of which were seen just once. The ten largest clones capture under 8% of the sample.

The V and J genes are TRBV5-4 and TRBJ1-2, with 7 bases aligning to TRBD1. Sequencing was performed on tumor tissue. The TCR sequence derives from a human donor with high-grade serous ovarian cancer. At the DNA level, the sequence is TGTGCCAGCAGCTTGGGGGACAGCTATGGCTACACCTTC. This translates into CASSLGDSYGYTF.